This passage covers 31 T cell receptor beta chains from one sample sequenced in a study of shared clonotypes between healthy human individuals. Generated by immunoSEQ multiplex PCR, the TCRdb table keeps only in-frame clones and is missing some. This sample has about 600,000 clones, with 97% found just once. Source material: naive CD4+ T cells sorted from blood. This sample's subset: CD45RA+ positively selected. Every receptor here comes from a woman aged 25 to 39 in good health.

V is TRBV7-9 and J is TRBJ2-5; D is uncertain. This CDR3 has 14 residues. Trimming shortened V by 5 bases and J by 5 bases, and 15 bases separated the two germline ends. CDR1 and CDR2 (germline): SEHNR, FQNEAQ (reference sequence). The CDR3 region is CASSRSTRWETQYF. CDR3 DNA: TGTGCCAGCAGCCGTTCGACCCGCTGGGAGACCCAGTACTTC.

This CDR3 is CASSLRPQQGPIAKNIQYF. CDR3 nucleotide sequence: TGCGCCAGCAGCTTGCGCCCCCAACAGGGCCCAATAGCCAAAAACATTCAGTACTTC. This chain connects TRBV5-1 to TRBJ2-4; D possibly corresponds to TRBD1 (6 bases). The germline gives CDR1 SGHRS, CDR2 YFSETQ. The CDR3 extends over 19 amino acids. Between the trimmed V and J ends, which lost 1 base and 0 bases, there was a span of 20 bases.

This chain links TRBV18 with TRBJ2-3; a possible D gene is TRBD1 (5 bases). The CDR3 length is 16 residues. Germline values: CDR1 KGHSH, CDR2 LQKENI. The V end was cut by 4 bases, the J end by 2 bases, with 16 bases between. The CDR3 here is CASSRGQGGTTDTQYF. DNA of the CDR3: TGTGCCAGCTCACGAGGCCAGGGCGGAACCACAGATACGCAGTATTTT.

The V gene is TRBV5-4, the J gene TRBJ2-2; D gene uncertain. V lost 4 bases and J lost 2, with 3 bases in between. The CDR3 consists of 12 residues. Germline lookup yields CDR1 SGHNT and CDR2 YYREEE (reference sequence). Here the CDR3 reads CASSINTGELFF. The CDR3, as DNA: TGTGCCAGCAGCATTAACACCGGGGAGCTGTTTTTT.

In its sample, this clone was seen once. The V gene is TRBV5-4, the J gene TRBJ2-2, with a tentative D call TRBD1 (6 bases). The CDR3 totals 16 residues. The germline V gene encodes CDR1 SGHNT and CDR2 YYREEE (reference sequence). The V end lost 0 bases, the J end lost 1 base, and 10 bases lay between the germline ends. The CDR3 loop is CASSLASDRNTGELFF. The DNA of the CDR3 is TGTGCCAGCAGCTTGGCCTCGGACAGGAACACCGGGGAGCTGTTTTTT. Variable domain in full (rest from reference TRBV5-4 and TRBJ2-2): ETGVTQSPTHLIKTRGQQVTLRCSSQSGHNTVSWYQQALGQGPQFIFQYYREEENGRGNFPPRFSGLQFPNYSSELNVNALELDDSALYLCASSLASDRNTGELFFGEGSRLTVL.

This rearrangement joins TRBV20-1 to TRBJ2-1; D ambiguous. The CDR3 covers 11 residues. Germline V gene sequence: CDR1 DFQATT, CDR2 SNEGSKA (reference sequence). V was shortened by 3 bases and J by 10 bases, with 10 bases between the two germline ends. The CDR3 DNA sequence: TGCAGTGCTAGTACAGATAGGGAGCAGTTCTTC. It codes for CSASTDREQFF.

Written as DNA, the CDR3 is TGTGCCATCAGTGCCCTACCAGCCAGCGGAGATACGCAGTATTTT. It is translated as CAISALPASGDTQYF. The chain employs TRBV10-3 and TRBJ2-3; a possible D gene is TRBD2 (5 bases). CDR1 is ENHRY, CDR2 SYGVKD, per germline. The CDR3 consists of 15 residues. The V end lost 4 bases, the J end lost 5 bases, and 16 bases lay between the germline ends.

The count of this clone is one. The CDR3 region is CSVSQGEAYNEQFF. CDR3 nucleotide sequence: TGCAGCGTTTCCCAGGGGGAGGCCTACAATGAGCAGTTCTTC. The chain carries TRBV29-1 and TRBJ2-1, with a tentative D call TRBD1 (7 bases). CDR1 and CDR2 from the germline V gene are SQVTM and ANQGSEA. Trimming left V 5 bases short and J 2 bases short, with 13 bases between. The CDR3 covers 14 residues.

The chain has TRBV7-9 and TRBJ2-7; D ambiguous. Trimming took 1 base from V and 2 from J, leaving 6 bases between them. The CDR3 extends over 13 amino acids. The germline gives CDR1 SEHNR, CDR2 FQNEAQ (reference sequence). CDR3 in DNA: TGTGCCAGCAGCTTAGACAGCGCCTACGAGCAGTACTTC. It encodes CASSLDSAYEQYF.

The J gene is TRBJ2-3, the V gene TRBV5-4; TRBD2 might be the D (5 bases). Germline assignment: CDR1 SGHNT and CDR2 YYREEE (reference sequence). V was pared by 4 bases and J by 2 bases, with 14 bases between. The CDR3 has 15 residues. DNA of the CDR3: TGTGCCAGCAGCACGGACTTAACTTCCACAGATACGCAGTATTTT. It specifies CASSTDLTSTDTQYF.

Here the CDR3 reads CASSLRGLNTEAFF. CDR3 nucleotides: TGTGCCAGCAGTTTGAGGGGCCTGAACACTGAAGCTTTCTTT. The rearrangement links TRBV28 to TRBJ1-1; D is perhaps TRBD1 (5 bases). Germline-derived CDR1 and CDR2 are MDHEN and SYDVKM. The CDR3 sequence is 14 residues long. V lost 3 bases and J 0 bases, leaving 8 bases between the germline ends. The variable domain in full, with the rest retrieved from reference TRBV28 and TRBJ1-1, is DVKVTQSSRYLVKRTGEKVFLECVQDMDHENMFWYRQDPGLGLRLIYFSYDVKMKEKGDIPEGYSVSREKKERFSLILESASTNQTSMYLCASSLRGLNTEAFFGQGTRLTVV.

The chain couples TRBV6-1 to TRBJ1-2; TRBD1 matches at 7 bases. Germline values: CDR1 MNHNS, CDR2 SASEGT. Germline trimming cut 4 bases from V and 3 bases from J; bases unmatched to any gene: 8. The CDR3 sequence is 15 residues long. The chain's CDR3 is CASSASTGVYYGYTF. Here the CDR3 DNA reads TGTGCCAGCAGTGCTAGCACAGGGGTTTACTATGGCTACACCTTC.

This clone was seen once. The CDR3 DNA follows: TGTGCCATCAGTGAGTCAGTTTTCTCTGGAAACACCATATATTTT. It is translated as CAISESVFSGNTIYF. The V gene is TRBV10-3, the J gene TRBJ1-3; D is ambiguous. Trimming left V 0 bases short and J 0 bases short, with 6 bases between. Germline values: CDR1 ENHRY, CDR2 SYGVKD. The CDR3 contains 15 residues.

J is TRBJ2-1 and V is TRBV9, with 7 positions matching TRBD2. Germline CDR1 SGDLS, CDR2 YYNGEE. The CDR3 totals 16 residues. The V gene end was trimmed by 3 bases and the J gene end by 4 bases; junction bases not matched to a gene: 10. The CDR3 loop reads CASSAIAGGGYNEQFF. DNA of the CDR3: TGTGCCAGCAGCGCCATAGCGGGTGGGGGATACAATGAGCAGTTCTTC. Complete variable domain (other parts from reference TRBV9 and TRBJ2-1): DSGVTQTPKHLITATGQRVTLRCSPRSGDLSVYWYQQSLDQGLQFLIQYYNGEERAKGNILERFSAQQFPDLHSELNLSSLELGDSALYFCASSAIAGGGYNEQFFGPGTRLTVL.

About this clone: The same CDR3 is also encoded by other DNA sequences in this sample. The rearrangement joins TRBV9 to TRBJ2-2; D assignment may be TRBD1 or TRBD2 (5 bases each). The CDR3 runs 14 residues. Trimming took off 2 bases at V and 3 bases at J, with 8 bases between the two ends. Per germline, CDR1 SGDLS and CDR2 YYNGEE. CDR3: CASSVEGYTGELFF. The CDR3 DNA reads TGTGCCAGCAGCGTCGAGGGGTACACCGGGGAGCTGTTTTTT.

The chain links TRBV7-3 to TRBJ1-1; the D is unclear. CDR1 SGHTA and CDR2 FQGTGA come from the germline V gene. The length of the CDR3 is 14 residues. Trimming cost V 5 bases and J 7 bases, with 17 bases left between them. The chain's CDR3 is CASSRGGKSDEAFF. CDR3 coding DNA: TGTGCCAGCAGCCGCGGCGGCAAAAGCGATGAAGCTTTCTTT.

The chain combines TRBV6-4 with TRBJ2-6; 8 bases fit TRBD2. This CDR3 is 17 amino acids long. The germline V gene encodes CDR1 MRHNA and CDR2 SNTAGT. The ends lost 5 bases at V and 0 bases at J; junction bases unmatched: 6. The CDR3 here is CASSKAGAHSGANVLTF. In DNA form, the CDR3 reads TGTGCCAGCAGTAAAGCGGGAGCCCACTCTGGGGCCAACGTCCTGACTTTC.

This chain uses TRBV14 with TRBJ2-1; possibly TRBD2 for D (6 bases). The CDR3 consists of 16 residues. The V end lost 4 bases, the J end lost 3 bases, and 16 bases lay between the germline ends. The germline V gene has CDR1 SGHDN and CDR2 FVKESK. Written as DNA, the CDR3 is TGTGCCAGCAGCCGGAGGGGTATCCCCGTCTACAATGAGCAGTTCTTC. Protein product: CASSRRGIPVYNEQFF.

The J gene is TRBJ1-5, the V gene TRBV28; D possibly corresponds to TRBD1 (6 bases). V was pared by 7 bases and J by 16 bases, with 26 bases between. Germline CDR1 and CDR2: MDHEN and SYDVKM. This CDR3 spans 14 amino acids. In DNA, the CDR3 is TGTGCCAGCACACTAGGGGGGCAGTTAGCAGCCCCCCATTTT. Amino acids: CASTLGGQLAAPHF.

This chain links TRBV18 with TRBJ2-1, with D uncertain. The CDR3 is made up of 13 amino acids. V lost 2 bases and J 8 bases, leaving 10 bases between the germline ends. From germline, CDR1 is KGHSH and CDR2 LQKENI. This chain's CDR3 is CASSPSDAYEQFF. The CDR3 coding sequence is TGTGCCAGCTCACCATCGGACGCTTATGAGCAGTTCTTC. Full variable domain (outside the CDR3, taken from reference TRBV18 and TRBJ2-1): NAGVMQNPRHLVRRRGQEARLRCSPMKGHSHVYWYRQLPEEGLKFMVYLQKENIIDESGMPKERFSAEFPKEGPSILRIQQVVRGDSAAYFCASSPSDAYEQFFGPGTRLTVL.

The V gene is TRBV6-6, the J gene TRBJ1-2; D might be TRBD1 (5 bases). V gave up 0 bases and J gave up 8 bases, with 16 bases separating them. CDR1 is MNHNY and CDR2 is SVGAGI in the germline V gene (reference sequence). The CDR3 loop spans 15 amino acids. The CDR3 coding sequence is TGTGCCAGCAGTTACTCGATAGTGGCAGGACACGGCTACACCTTC. Its protein is CASSYSIVAGHGYTF.

This clone has a single count. The chain carries TRBV2 and TRBJ2-3; D unclear. The V end lost 9 bases, the J end lost 0 bases, and 16 bases lay between the germline ends. The CDR3 runs 15 residues. Germline V CDR1 and CDR2: SNHLY, FYNNEI. The CDR3: CASTLLEPSTDTQYF. CDR3 bases: TGTGCCAGTACACTACTTGAACCTAGCACAGATACGCAGTATTTT.

The V and J genes are TRBV6-6 and TRBJ2-1, with unresolved D. CDR3 length: 13 residues. Trimming removed 0 bases from V and 6 bases from J, with 6 bases in between. CDR1 MNHNY and CDR2 SVGAGI come from the germline V gene (reference sequence). This CDR3 reads CASSYSRSNEQFF. CDR3 bases: TGTGCCAGCAGTTACTCAAGGAGCAATGAGCAGTTCTTC.

The table lists this clone with a count of one. The chain uses TRBV2 and TRBJ1-3, with 7 nucleotides matching TRBD1. With V trimmed by 5 bases and J by 4 bases, 2 bases remained unmatched. The CDR3 covers 13 residues. Germline-derived CDR1 and CDR2 are SNHLY and FYNNEI. In nucleotides, the CDR3 is TGTGCCAGCAGTAGGGACAGAGGAAACACCATATATTTT. It specifies CASSRDRGNTIYF.

V and J are TRBV28 and TRBJ2-2; 8 bases are a match to TRBD1. Germline CDR1 and CDR2: MDHEN and SYDVKM. The CDR3 has 15 amino acids. Trimming took 4 bases from V and 2 from J; bases not matched to a gene: 3. The chain's CDR3 is CASSSGQDNTGELFF. The CDR3 DNA follows: TGTGCCAGCAGTTCGGGACAGGATAACACCGGGGAGCTGTTTTTT.

The rearrangement links TRBV4-2 to TRBJ2-4; 8 bases are shared with TRBD1. The CDR3 is 15 amino acids. The V segment lost 2 bases and the J segment 8 bases; nucleotides outside the gene matches: 8. Per germline, CDR1 LGHNA and CDR2 YNFKEQ. CDR3: CASSQQGQGRYIQYF. The DNA of the CDR3 is TGTGCCAGCAGCCAACAAGGACAGGGAAGGTACATTCAGTACTTC.

The chain combines TRBV7-9 with TRBJ2-5; D perhaps matches TRBD2 (5 bases). Germline lookup yields CDR1 SEHNR and CDR2 FQNEAQ (reference sequence). V was clipped by 0 bases and J by 5 bases, with 16 bases between them. The CDR3 loop spans 16 amino acids. The chain's CDR3 is CASSLALSGLEETQYF. The CDR3 DNA follows: TGTGCCAGCAGCTTAGCGCTGAGCGGCCTAGAGGAGACCCAGTACTTC.

This clone showed up just once. The chain employs TRBV6-6 and TRBJ2-5, with D unresolved. Germline values: CDR1 MNHNY, CDR2 SVGAGI (reference sequence). The length of the CDR3 is 11 residues. V lost 5 bases, J lost 4 bases, and 5 bases lay in between. CDR3 DNA: TGTGCCAGCAGTCCCGGAGAGACCCAGTACTTC. Amino acids: CASSPGETQYF.

The chain combines TRBV5-1 with TRBJ2-4, with D maybe TRBD1 (6 bases). CDR1 and CDR2 from the germline V gene are SGHRS and YFSETQ. Between the trimmed V and J ends, which lost 0 bases and 6 bases, there was a span of 10 bases. The CDR3 contains 14 residues. The CDR3: CASSLDREINIQYF. As DNA, the CDR3 is TGCGCCAGCAGCTTGGACAGGGAGATAAACATTCAGTACTTC.

V gene TRBV19 combines with J gene TRBJ1-5; D perhaps matches TRBD1 (5 bases). The ends were cut back, 3 bases at V and 4 bases at J, with 13 bases in the middle. CDR1 is LNHDA and CDR2 is SQIVND in the germline V gene (reference sequence). The length of the CDR3 is 15 residues. CDR3 coding DNA: TGTGCCAGTAGTATTGGAGGGGTGAGAAATCAGCCCCAGCATTTT. This encodes CASSIGGVRNQPQHF. The complete variable domain, with remaining parts taken from reference TRBV19 and TRBJ1-5, reads DGGITQSPKYLFRKEGQNVTLSCEQNLNHDAMYWYRQDPGQGLRLIYYSQIVNDFQKGDIAEGYSVSREKKESFPLTVTSAQKNPTAFYLCASSIGGVRNQPQHFGDGTRLSIL.

This sequence joins TRBV30 and TRBJ2-1; D gene ambiguous. Deletions cut 2 bases from V and 0 bases from J, with 20 bases between. The V gene's germline CDR1 is GTSNPN and CDR2 SVGIG (reference sequence). The CDR3 spans 18 residues. CDR3 amino acids: CAWSKAALGINSYNEQFF. The CDR3 coding sequence is TGTGCCTGGAGTAAAGCCGCGCTAGGTATTAACTCCTACAATGAGCAGTTCTTC.